The rows below give T cell receptor beta chains drawn from one sample of a study of shared clonotypes between healthy human individuals. Here immunoSEQ multiplex PCR was the method, and the copy in TCRdb shows in-frame clones only, minus some. The sample has roughly 650,000 clones, around 97% seen once. The sample was naive CD4+ T cells sorted from blood. The receptors originated from a young woman in good health. CDR3s leave out the opening cysteine and the closing phenylalanine or tryptophan. Each record gives: clone size, D gene, J gene, V gene, CDR3 protein. D genes are given only for firm matches. Part of the rows lack a size; the others show once, few, many or a class for expanded clones.

>.|.|TRBJ2-3|TRBV10-1
ASSGNWENTDTQY
>.|.|TRBJ1-5|TRBV11-3
ASSLSRNQPQH
>.|TRBD1|TRBJ1-1|TRBV2
ASSSQGANTEAF
>.|TRBD2|TRBJ2-2|TRBV5-1
ASSLDLLNSGRAWAGELF
>once|TRBD1|TRBJ2-1|TRBV7-9
ASSLGTGVYNEQF
>.|.|TRBJ1-1|TRBV28
ASSFGDTEAF
>.|TRBD2|TRBJ2-4|TRBV11-2
ASSFEAGIKNIQY
>.|.|TRBJ2-3|TRBV7-2
ASSLSVAEISSEY
>.|TRBD1|TRBJ2-7|TRBV6-5
ASSRQGYEQY
>.|TRBD2|TRBJ2-3|TRBV11-2
ASSLKLAGGIDTQY
>.|TRBD2|TRBJ2-3|TRBV10-1
ASSPHSGRGDTQY
>.|TRBD1|TRBJ2-2|TRBV10-1
ASPSPTGATGELF
>.|TRBD1|TRBJ2-7|TRBV6-1
ASTPGQGIHEQY
>.|TRBD1|TRBJ1-2|TRBV5-4
ASSLMAGGLGYT
>once|.|TRBJ2-5|TRBV5-1
ASSLVSTQPSTQY
>.|.|TRBJ1-1|TRBV11-3
ASSSHFNTEAF
>.|.|TRBJ2-2|TRBV2
ASSEQGPANTGELF
>.|TRBD2|TRBJ2-1|TRBV27
ASSFSGRSYNEQF
>.|.|TRBJ2-1|TRBV14
ASSQGKGLEYNEQF
>.|.|TRBJ2-1|TRBV14
ASSQDTYREQF
>.|.|TRBJ2-7|TRBV2
ASRRDRDTVYEQY
>.|.|TRBJ2-7|TRBV4-1
ASSHGGPSYEQY
>.|TRBD2|TRBJ2-1|TRBV18
ASSPSVTSGNFRHEQF
>.|TRBD1|.|TRBV27
ASRSTGSGYEQY
>.|TRBD2|TRBJ2-1|TRBV9
ASSVGFSGSYNEQF
>.|TRBD2|TRBJ2-5|TRBV2
ASAGLAGEETQY
>once|.|TRBJ2-1|TRBV7-9
ASNLKTNDNEQF
>.|TRBD1|TRBJ1-2|TRBV4-1
ASSSDRLYGYT
>.|.|TRBJ1-1|TRBV6-5
ASSLHRWDTEAF
>.|.|TRBJ1-4|TRBV11-2
ASSPLGFGGGGEKLF
>.|.|TRBJ2-3|TRBV18
ASSPLSTDTQY
>once|.|TRBJ2-3|TRBV29-1
SARQVLIYTQY
>.|TRBD2|TRBJ2-5|TRBV6-5
ASSYVGRAGETQY
>.|.|TRBJ1-1|TRBV4-2
ASSQGKGGNTEAF
>.|.|TRBJ2-7|TRBV5-1
ASSLAQGYEQY
>.|.|TRBJ2-6|TRBV6-6
ASSYTDRDRNVLT
>.|.|TRBJ2-7|TRBV7-9
ASSLLGSATD
>.|.|TRBJ2-3|TRBV18
ASSPPTGTDTQY
>.|.|TRBJ1-4|TRBV28
ASSLFKRGLTNEKLF
>.|.|TRBJ2-6|TRBV28
ASSEEYSGANVLT
>.|TRBD1|TRBJ2-7|TRBV2
ASSAGTGVHEQY
>.|TRBD1|TRBJ2-2|TRBV7-3
ASSKGQRTGAAGELF
>.|.|TRBJ2-2|TRBV27
ASRARILNTGELF
>.|.|TRBJ1-3|TRBV11-2
ASSLILQGIGGNTIY
>.|TRBD1|TRBJ1-4|TRBV5-1
ASSSSRDRNEKLF
>.|TRBD1|TRBJ1-2|TRBV10-3
AISELSGGRKSSGYT
>.|.|TRBJ1-3|TRBV28
ASLGGVPTGNTIY
>once|.|TRBJ2-2|TRBV9
ASSVRGDTGELF
>once|.|TRBJ1-1|TRBV5-1
ASSPGRLMNTEAF
>.|.|TRBJ1-5|TRBV6-1
ASRVQGNSNQPQH
>.|.|TRBJ1-2|TRBV6-6
ASSTTGLEGYT
>.|.|TRBJ2-7|TRBV2
ASRATYEQY
>.|.|TRBJ2-1|TRBV4-1
ASSHFRDFRFDEQF
>.|.|TRBJ1-1|TRBV9
ASSVVLNTEAF